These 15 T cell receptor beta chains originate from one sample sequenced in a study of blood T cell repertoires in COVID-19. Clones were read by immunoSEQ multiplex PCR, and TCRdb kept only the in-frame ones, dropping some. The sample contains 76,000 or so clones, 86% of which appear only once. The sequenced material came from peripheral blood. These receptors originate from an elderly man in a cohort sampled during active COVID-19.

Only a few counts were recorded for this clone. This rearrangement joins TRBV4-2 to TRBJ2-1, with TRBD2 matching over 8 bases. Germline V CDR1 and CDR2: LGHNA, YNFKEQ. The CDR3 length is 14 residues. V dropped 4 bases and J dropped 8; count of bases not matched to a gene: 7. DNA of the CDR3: TGTGCCAGCAGCCCCAGACTAGCGTGGGATGAGCAGTTCTTC. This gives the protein CASSPRLAWDEQFF.

This CDR3 is CASSLGQFQETQYF. The DNA of the CDR3 is TGTGCCAGCAGCTTGGGACAGTTTCAGGAGACCCAGTACTTC. This chain links TRBV5-8 with TRBJ2-5; possibly TRBD1 for D (5 bases). The CDR3 sequence is 14 residues long. Germline V gene data show CDR1 as SGHTS and CDR2 as YDEGEE. V was cut by 0 bases and J by 5 bases, with 11 bases left in between.

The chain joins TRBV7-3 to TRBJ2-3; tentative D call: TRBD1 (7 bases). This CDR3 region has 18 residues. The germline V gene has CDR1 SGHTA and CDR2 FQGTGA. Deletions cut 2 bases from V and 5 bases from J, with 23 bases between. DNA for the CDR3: TGTGCCAGCAGCTTATTTCCGCCAGGGGGGATTAAAAAAGATACGCAGTATTTT. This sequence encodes CASSLFPPGGIKKDTQYF. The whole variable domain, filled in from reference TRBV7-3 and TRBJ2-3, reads GAGVSQTPSNKVTEKGKYVELRCDPISGHTALYWYRQSLGQGPEFLIYFQGTGAADDSGLPNDRFFAVRPEGSVSTLKIQRTERGDSAVYLCASSLFPPGGIKKDTQYFGPGTRLTVL.

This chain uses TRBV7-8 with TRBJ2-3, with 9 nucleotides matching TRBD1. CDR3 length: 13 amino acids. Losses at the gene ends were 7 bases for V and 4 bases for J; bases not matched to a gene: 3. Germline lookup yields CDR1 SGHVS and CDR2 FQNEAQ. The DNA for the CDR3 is TGTGCCAGCACAACAGGGGGCTCAGATACGCAGTATTTT. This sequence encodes CASTTGGSDTQYF.

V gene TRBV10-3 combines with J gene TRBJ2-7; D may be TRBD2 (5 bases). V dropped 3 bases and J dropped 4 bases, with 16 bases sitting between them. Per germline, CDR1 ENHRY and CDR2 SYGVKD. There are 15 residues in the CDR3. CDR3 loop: CAISEGQREGYEQYF. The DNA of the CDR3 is TGTGCCATCAGTGAAGGGCAGCGAGAGGGTTACGAGCAGTACTTC.

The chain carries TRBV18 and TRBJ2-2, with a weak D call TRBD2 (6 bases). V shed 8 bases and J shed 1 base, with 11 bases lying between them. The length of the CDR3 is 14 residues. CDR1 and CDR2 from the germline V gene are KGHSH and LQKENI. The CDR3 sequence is CASPYGGNTGELFF. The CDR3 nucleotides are TGTGCCAGCCCCTACGGGGGGAACACCGGGGAGCTGTTTTTT. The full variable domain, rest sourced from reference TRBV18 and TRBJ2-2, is NAGVMQNPRHLVRRRGQEARLRCSPMKGHSHVYWYRQLPEEGLKFMVYLQKENIIDESGMPKERFSAEFPKEGPSILRIQQVVRGDSAAYFCASPYGGNTGELFFGEGSRLTVL.

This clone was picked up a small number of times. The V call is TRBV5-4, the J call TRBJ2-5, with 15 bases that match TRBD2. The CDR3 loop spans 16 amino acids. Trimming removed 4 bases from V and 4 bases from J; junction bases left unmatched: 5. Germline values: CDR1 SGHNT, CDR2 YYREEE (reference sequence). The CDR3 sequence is CASSGTSGGFVETQYF. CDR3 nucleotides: TGTGCCAGCAGCGGGACTAGCGGGGGGTTTGTAGAGACCCAGTACTTC.

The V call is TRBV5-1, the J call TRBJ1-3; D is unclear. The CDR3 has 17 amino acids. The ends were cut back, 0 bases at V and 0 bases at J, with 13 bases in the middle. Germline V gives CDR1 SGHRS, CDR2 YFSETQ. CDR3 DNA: TGCGCCAGCAGCTTGGACTACAAGCGACTCTCTGGAAACACCATATATTTT. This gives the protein CASSLDYKRLSGNTIYF.

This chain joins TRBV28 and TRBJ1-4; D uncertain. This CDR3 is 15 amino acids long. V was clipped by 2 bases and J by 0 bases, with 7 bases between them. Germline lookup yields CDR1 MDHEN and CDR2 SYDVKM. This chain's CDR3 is CASSLRQATNEKLFF. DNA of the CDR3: TGTGCCAGCAGTTTACGGCAGGCAACTAATGAAAAACTGTTTTTT. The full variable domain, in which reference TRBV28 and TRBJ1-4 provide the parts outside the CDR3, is DVKVTQSSRYLVKRTGEKVFLECVQDMDHENMFWYRQDPGLGLRLIYFSYDVKMKEKGDIPEGYSVSREKKERFSLILESASTNQTSMYLCASSLRQATNEKLFFGSGTQLSVL.

DNA for the CDR3: TGTGCCAGCTCACCCTATAGCGGGGGGAACACAGATACGCAGTATTTT. Translated, it gives CASSPYSGGNTDTQYF. The V and J genes are TRBV18 and TRBJ2-3, with TRBD2 matching 10 bases. CDR1 and CDR2 from the germline V gene are KGHSH and LQKENI. This CDR3 comprises 16 residues. V trimming: 3 bases; J trimming: 2 bases; junction bases outside the gene matches: 5.

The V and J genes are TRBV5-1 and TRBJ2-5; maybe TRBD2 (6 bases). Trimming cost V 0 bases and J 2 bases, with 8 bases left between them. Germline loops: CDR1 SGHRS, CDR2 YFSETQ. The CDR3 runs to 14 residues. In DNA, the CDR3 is TGCGCCAGCAGCTTGGGGGACTGGCAAGAGACCCAGTACTTC. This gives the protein CASSLGDWQETQYF.

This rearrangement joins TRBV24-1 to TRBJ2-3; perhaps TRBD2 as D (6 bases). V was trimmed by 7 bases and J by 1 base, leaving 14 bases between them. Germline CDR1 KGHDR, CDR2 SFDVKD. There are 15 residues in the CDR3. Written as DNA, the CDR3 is TGTGCCACCAGGTCGGGGCGGGACCGCACAGATACGCAGTATTTT. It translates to CATRSGRDRTDTQYF.

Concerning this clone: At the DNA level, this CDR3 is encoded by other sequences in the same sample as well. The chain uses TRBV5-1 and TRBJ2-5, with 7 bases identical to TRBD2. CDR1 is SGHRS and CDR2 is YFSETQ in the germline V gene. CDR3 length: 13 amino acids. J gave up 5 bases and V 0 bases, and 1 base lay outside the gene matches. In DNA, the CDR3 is TGCGCCAGCAGCTTGGCCGGGGGGGAGACCCAGTACTTC. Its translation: CASSLAGGETQYF. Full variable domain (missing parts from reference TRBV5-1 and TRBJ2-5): KAGVTQTPRYLIKTRGQQVTLSCSPISGHRSVSWYQQTPGQGLQFLFEYFSETQRNKGNFPGRFSGRQFSNSRSEMNVSTLELGDSALYLCASSLAGGETQYFGPGTRLLVL.

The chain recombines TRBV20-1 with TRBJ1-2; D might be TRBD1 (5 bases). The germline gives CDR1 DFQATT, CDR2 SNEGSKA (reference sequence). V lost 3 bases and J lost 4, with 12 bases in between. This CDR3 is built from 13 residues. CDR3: CSASSPGGYGYTF. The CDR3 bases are TGCAGTGCTAGTTCACCGGGGGGCTATGGCTACACCTTC.

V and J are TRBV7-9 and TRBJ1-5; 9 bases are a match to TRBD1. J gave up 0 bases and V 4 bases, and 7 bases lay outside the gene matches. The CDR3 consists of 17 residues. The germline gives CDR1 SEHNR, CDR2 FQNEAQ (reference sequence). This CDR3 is CASSWDRETYSNQPQHF. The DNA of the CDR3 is TGTGCCAGCAGCTGGGACAGGGAGACGTATAGCAATCAGCCCCAGCATTTT.